One and the same sample provided the 18 T cell receptor beta chains below, sequenced in a study of monozygotic twins with inflammatory bowel disease. TCRdb processed the 5' RACE reads again and assigns one entry to each CDR3 protein, with no DNA. Here the sample table reports roughly 100,000 distinct CDR3 sequences. Input material: blood. These receptors were taken from a human donor with ulcerative colitis or Crohn's disease, or a healthy co-twin of an affected twin (not recorded which).

V is TRBV19 and J is TRBJ2-5; TCRdb proposes TRBD1, but this gene call is untestable without DNA. Germline V gene data show CDR1 as LNHDA and CDR2 as SQIVND (reference sequence). The CDR3 covers 16 residues. This CDR3 reads CASSITPRGPPETQYF. Full variable domain (missing parts from reference TRBV19 and TRBJ2-5): DGGITQSPKYLFRKEGQNVTLSCEQNLNHDAMYWYRQDPGQGLRLIYYSQIVNDFQKGDIAEGYSVSREKKESFPLTVTSAQKNPTAFYLCASSITPRGPPETQYFGPGTRLLVL.

The CDR3 sequence is CSGIYRPRSEQFF. J is TRBJ2-1 and V is TRBV20-1. The CDR3 has 13 amino acids. Germline CDR1 is DFQATT and CDR2 is SNEGSKA (reference sequence).

This chain uses TRBV5-1 with TRBJ2-3; TCRdb's D call, TRBD1, is unchecked because there is no DNA. Germline CDR1 is SGHRS and CDR2 is YFSETQ. The CDR3 sequence is 14 residues long. This chain's CDR3 is CASTQGGGADTQYF.

This chain connects TRBV7-6 to TRBJ2-5; TCRdb names TRBD2, which stays unverified in the absence of DNA. The CDR3 runs to 21 residues. The germline V gene has CDR1 SGHVS and CDR2 FNYEAQ. The CDR3 here is CASSLLPRTSGRASTQETQYF. Drawing the rest from reference TRBV7-6 and TRBJ2-5, the complete variable domain is GAGVSQSPRYKVTKRGQDVALRCDPISGHVSLYWYRQALGQGPEFLTYFNYEAQQDKSGLPNDRFSAERPEGSISTLTIQRTEQRDSAMYRCASSLLPRTSGRASTQETQYFGPGTRLLVL.

The gene calls are TRBV19 and TRBJ2-5. CDR3 length: 13 amino acids. Germline assignment: CDR1 LNHDA and CDR2 SQIVND (reference sequence). The CDR3 here is CASSIVDMETQYF.

The chain links TRBV6-2 or TRBV6-3 to TRBJ1-2; without DNA, the TCRdb call of TRBD1 cannot be checked. Per the germline V gene, CDR1 is MNHEY and CDR2 is SVGEGT. CDR3 length equals 16 residues. CDR3 sequence reads: CASSYRRGLTNYGYTF.

The chain joins TRBV28 to TRBJ2-3; the TRBD2 assignment by TCRdb is unverifiable without DNA. The CDR3 is made up of 22 amino acids. CDR1 and CDR2 from the germline V gene are MDHEN and SYDVKM. The CDR3 protein is CASSLDTRPGLAGGRGTDTQYF.

The rearrangement uses TRBV7-2 and TRBJ2-7; TCRdb outputs TRBD2, but without DNA this stays unchecked. Germline V lookup: CDR1 SGHTA, CDR2 FQGNSA. This CDR3 spans 15 amino acids. This CDR3 reads CASSRPGGVAYEQYF.

V usage is TRBV5-1 and J usage is TRBJ2-3; TCRdb designates TRBD1, a call that cannot be tested without DNA. The CDR3 sequence is 14 residues long. Germline V gene lookup returns CDR1 SGHRS and CDR2 YFSETQ. The CDR3 sequence is CASSLGDSTDTQYF.

The chain uses TRBV7-2 and TRBJ1-5. Looked up from germline, CDR1 is SGHTA and CDR2 is FQGNSA. CDR3 length equals 13 residues. CDR3 region: CASSLERAQPQHF.

CDR3 region: CASSLGGGVNEQFF. The chain links TRBV25-1 to TRBJ2-1; TCRdb names TRBD1, which stays unverified in the absence of DNA. CDR3 length: 14 amino acids. Germline lookup yields CDR1 MGHDK and CDR2 SYGVNS.

This sequence joins TRBV29-1 and TRBJ2-1. Germline V gene data show CDR1 as SQVTM and CDR2 as ANQGSEA. The CDR3 is 12 residues long. The CDR3 loop reads CSVDWGFNEQFF.

The gene calls are TRBV12-3 or TRBV12-4 and TRBJ2-4; the TCRdb D gene call, TRBD1, has no DNA to confirm it. The CDR3 contains 11 residues. The CDR3 reads CATGAKNIQYF.

The chain carries TRBV7-7 and TRBJ2-2; TCRdb's D call of TRBD2 is untestable without DNA. Germline lookup yields CDR1 SSHAT and CDR2 FNYEAQ (reference sequence). CDR3 length: 13 amino acids. This CDR3 reads CASQAGNTGELFF.

CDR3 loop: CASSPDNQPQHF. The chain recombines TRBV7-2 with TRBJ1-5. The CDR3 covers 12 residues. In germline, CDR1 is SGHTA, CDR2 FQGNSA.

This chain joins TRBV7-2 and TRBJ2-4. Germline V gives CDR1 SGHTA, CDR2 FQGNSA. The length of the CDR3 is 14 residues. CDR3 in amino acids: CASSLNRAKNIQYF.

V gene TRBV5-6 combines with J gene TRBJ1-6. CDR3 size: 14 residues. Per germline, CDR1 SGHDT and CDR2 YYEEEE. The CDR3 region is CASSLRDNNSPLHF. The full variable domain, its missing parts supplied by reference TRBV5-6 and TRBJ1-6, is DAGVTQSPTHLIKTRGQQVTLRCSPKSGHDTVSWYQQALGQGPQFIFQYYEEEERQRGNFPDRFSGHQFPNYSSELNVNALLLGDSALYLCASSLRDNNSPLHFGNGTRLTVT.

The chain links TRBV28 to TRBJ2-3; TCRdb proposes TRBD1, but this gene call is untestable without DNA. The CDR3 is made up of 15 amino acids. In germline, CDR1 is MDHEN, CDR2 SYDVKM. This chain's CDR3 is CASSEVRGRTDTQYF.